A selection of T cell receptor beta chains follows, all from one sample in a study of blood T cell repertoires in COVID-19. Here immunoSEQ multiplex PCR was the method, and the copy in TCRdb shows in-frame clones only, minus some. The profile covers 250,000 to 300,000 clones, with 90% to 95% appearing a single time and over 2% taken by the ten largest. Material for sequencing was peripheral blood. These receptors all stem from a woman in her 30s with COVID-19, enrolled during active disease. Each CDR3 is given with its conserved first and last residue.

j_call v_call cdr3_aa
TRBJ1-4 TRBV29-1 CSVGVGSNEKLFF
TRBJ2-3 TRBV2 CASSRLAGGTDTQYF
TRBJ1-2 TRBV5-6 CASSLVSMAGVGGYTF
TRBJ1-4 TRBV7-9 CASSPQETNEKLFF
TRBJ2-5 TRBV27 CASSPRLAGGETQYF
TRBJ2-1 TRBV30 CAWRAGLAGGPNNEQFF
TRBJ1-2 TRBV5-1 CASSSGGQSRNYGYTF
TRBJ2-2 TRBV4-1 CASSQEEGRENGELFF
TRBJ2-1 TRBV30 CAWGRLAVGGEQFF
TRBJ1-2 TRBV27 CASSPSLYGGYGYTF
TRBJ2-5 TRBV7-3 CASSRGQGETQYF
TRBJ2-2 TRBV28 CASSPYRVTGELFF
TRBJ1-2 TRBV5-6 CASSLGRNYGYTF
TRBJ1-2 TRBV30 CAWSGLGGYTF
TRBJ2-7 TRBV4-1 CASSQPGTSGRASYEQYF
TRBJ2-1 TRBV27 CASQGAPYNEQFF
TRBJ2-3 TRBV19 CASSSGGEDTQYF
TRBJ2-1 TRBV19 CASSIEGDRGEQFF
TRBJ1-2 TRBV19 CASSIERTGLYGYTF
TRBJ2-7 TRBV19 CASSPSGQENEQYF
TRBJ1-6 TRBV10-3 CAISEVNQGSSPLHF
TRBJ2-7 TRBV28 CASSGLDEQYF
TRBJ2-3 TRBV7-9 CASSLARGRFSTDTQYF
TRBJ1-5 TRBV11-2 CASSLGQGNQPQHF
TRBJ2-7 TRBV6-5 CASSYSGQGDEQYF
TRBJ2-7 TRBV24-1 CATSALDSKQFSYEQYF
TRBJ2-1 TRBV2 CASSWTSGTNEQFF
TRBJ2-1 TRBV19 CASSPVPYNEQFF
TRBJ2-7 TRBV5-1 CASSLGTTTYEQYF
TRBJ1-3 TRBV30 CAWSPTGTPGNTIYF
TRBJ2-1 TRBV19 CASSIPQGILPSNEQFF
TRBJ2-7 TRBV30 CAWSVQGGSYEQYF
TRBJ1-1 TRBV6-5 CASGGHMNTEAFF
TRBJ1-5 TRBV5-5 CASTSGQGNQPQHF
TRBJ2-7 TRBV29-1 CSVVVGGPSEQYF
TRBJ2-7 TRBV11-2 CASSFGQPYEQYF
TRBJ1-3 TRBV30 CAWSLSGGPSGNTIYF
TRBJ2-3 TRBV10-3 CAISKAGDTDTQYF
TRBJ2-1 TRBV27 CASSPRRGGNEQFF
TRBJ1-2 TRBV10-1 CASSESAGYGYTF
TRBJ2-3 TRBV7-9 CASSALPGLAGGPEDTQYF
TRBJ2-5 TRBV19 CASSGTGGQETQYF
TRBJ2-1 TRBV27 CASSLQGFMDEQFF
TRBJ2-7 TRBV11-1 CASSRDRVYEQYF
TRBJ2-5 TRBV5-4 CASSLGLAGSETQYF
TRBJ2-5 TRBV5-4 CASSLGDRVTQYF
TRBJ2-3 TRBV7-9 CASSYFRDGTDTQYF
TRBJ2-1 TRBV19 CASTPTRLAYNEQFF
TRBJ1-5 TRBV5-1 CASSFNPGSNQPQHF
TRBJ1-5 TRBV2 CASSPNGISTGGSQPQHF
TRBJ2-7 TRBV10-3 CAISGLAGVGYEQYF
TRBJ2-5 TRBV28 CASRLYGGDAGETQYF
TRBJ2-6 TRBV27 CASSLIGTASSGANVLTF
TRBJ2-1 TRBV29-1 CSGGLYNEQFF
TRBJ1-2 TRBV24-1 CATSGKGGHGYTF
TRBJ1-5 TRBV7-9 CASRGDKGNQPQHF